The clone carrying this T cell receptor (beta chain) was seen just once. Antigen unknown. The data are from a study of cytomegalovirus exposure and HLA in healthy donors. PCR was performed using 60 Vbeta and 13 Jbeta primers. Sequenced by immunoSEQ multiplex PCR; TCRdb stores in-frame clones only, minus some. The repertoire includes under 250,000 clones, 65% to 80% of them detected once, and roughly 1.6% sits in the top ten. Overall study results and limits: Several of the most significant clusters were apparently associated with common viral pathogens in a later analysis. A later analysis, which compared TCR beta chains of equal frequency, found the HLA-associated ones more clonally expanded. Most of the CMV-associated TCR beta chains (in a later analysis) appeared to be HLA-restricted.

The CDR3 extends over 14 amino acids. V lost 4 bases and J lost 1, with 12 bases in between. Per germline, CDR1 SGHRS and CDR2 YFSETQ. The chain joins TRBV5-1 to TRBJ2-7, with TRBD2 as a possible D gene (5 bases). Sequenced input: PBMCs. This clonotype was sampled from a man aged 50-60 years in good health and CMV-seronegative. This CDR3 reads CASSPRADSYEQYF. For the CDR3, the DNA is TGCGCCAGCAGCCCGAGGGCTGATTCCTACGAGCAGTACTTC.